What follows are 23 T cell receptor beta chains derived from one specimen sequenced in a study of T-cell memory formation after mild COVID-19. Via MiXCR, TCRdb re-called the 5' RACE reads, giving one row per CDR3 protein. The table shows fewer than 200,000 distinct CDR3 sequences, with 20% to 25% occurring only once. Sequencing was done on a sample of PBMCs or a T cell subset sorted from them (not recorded which). The receptors come from an adult woman who had mild COVID-19 (a few samples of this study predate the infection). Cell type and time point are not known.

The chain joins TRBV5-1 to TRBJ2-2; D is uncertain. Trimming removed 3 bases from V and 1 base from J, with 13 bases in between. This CDR3 spans 16 amino acids. Germline V gene data show CDR1 as SGHRS and CDR2 as YFSETQ. The CDR3 DNA reads TGCGCCAGCAGCTCGGACCGCTCCTTGAACACCGGGGAGCTGTTTTTT. Its translation: CASSSDRSLNTGELFF.

This clonotype was detected a few times. The V and J genes are TRBV27 and TRBJ2-7; D is uncertain. The length of the CDR3 is 13 residues. V lost 4 bases, J lost 0 bases, and 7 bases lay in between. Per the germline V gene, CDR1 is MNHEY and CDR2 is SMNVEV (reference sequence). The CDR3 DNA reads TGTGCCAGCAGTTCCCCCGGCTCCTACGAGCAGTACTTC. Translation gives CASSSPGSYEQYF.

This chain joins TRBV2 and TRBJ2-7; TRBD1 aligns across 9 bases. The V segment lost 7 bases and the J segment 2 bases; nucleotides outside the gene matches: 12. Germline CDR1 is SNHLY and CDR2 is FYNNEI. The CDR3 sequence is 16 residues long. The CDR3 region is CASIGTSGTGPYEQYF. CDR3 in DNA: TGTGCCAGCATTGGGACTTCCGGGACAGGGCCCTACGAGCAGTACTTC.

The J gene is TRBJ1-4, the V gene TRBV7-8; D remains unclear. The CDR3 sequence is 15 residues long. Germline V gene lookup returns CDR1 SGHVS and CDR2 FQNEAQ. The V gene lost 5 bases and the J gene lost 7 bases, with 17 bases spanning the gap. Here the CDR3 DNA reads TGTGCCAGCAGCCTATATCCCGCTCGAGGTGAAAAACTGTTTTTT. This codes for CASSLYPARGEKLFF.

The rearrangement links TRBV4-3 to TRBJ2-1, with D maybe TRBD2 (6 bases). Per germline, CDR1 LGHNA and CDR2 YSLEER. The CDR3 has 14 residues. Trimming shortened V by 4 bases and J by 8 bases, and 15 bases separated the two germline ends. The CDR3: CASSPGPGLDEQFF. Written as DNA, the CDR3 is TGCGCCAGCAGCCCGGGACCGGGACTCGATGAGCAGTTCTTC.

The chain recombines TRBV3-1 with TRBJ1-2; D uncertain. CDR3 length equals 15 residues. Trimming pared 0 bases from V and 4 bases from J, leaving 12 bases between. CDR1 and CDR2 from the germline V gene are LGHDT and YNNKEL (reference sequence). As DNA, the CDR3 is TGTGCCAGCAGCCAAGAAACGGACGGAATCTATGGCTACACCTTC. Amino acid sequence: CASSQETDGIYGYTF.

The chain links TRBV20-1 to TRBJ1-6; D not certain. The CDR3 consists of 16 residues. Per the germline V gene, CDR1 is DFQATT and CDR2 is SNEGSKA (reference sequence). V lost 0 bases, J lost 9 bases, and 18 bases lay in between. The CDR3 reads CSARDYMGNEASPLHF. In nucleotides, the CDR3 is TGCAGTGCTAGAGATTATATGGGAAACGAGGCTTCACCCCTCCACTTT.

The V and J genes are TRBV13 and TRBJ2-3; TRBD2 matches 9 bases. The CDR3 loop spans 15 amino acids. The germline V gene encodes CDR1 PRHDT and CDR2 FYEKMQ (reference sequence). V dropped 3 bases and J dropped 4; count of bases not matched to a gene: 5. In DNA form, the CDR3 reads TGTGCCAGCAGCTTCGGACTAGCGTTCGCAGATACGCAGTATTTT. It codes for CASSFGLAFADTQYF.

J is TRBJ2-1 and V is TRBV6-5; D possibly corresponds to TRBD2 (5 bases). This CDR3 is built from 17 residues. Germline CDR1 and CDR2: MNHEY and SVGAGI. Trimming shortened V by 2 bases and J by 0 bases, and 14 bases separated the two germline ends. The chain's CDR3 is CASSYDVSAGSYNEQFF. The DNA for the CDR3 is TGTGCCAGCAGTTACGATGTGAGCGCGGGCTCCTACAATGAGCAGTTCTTC.

This clonotype was seen a few times. This chain joins TRBV29-1 and TRBJ2-1, with 8 bases identical to TRBD1. With V trimmed by 5 bases and J by 6 bases, 9 bases remained unmatched. This CDR3 spans 14 amino acids. CDR1 and CDR2 from the germline V gene are SQVTM and ANQGSEA. The CDR3 spells CSVLTGELFNEQFF. For the CDR3, the DNA is TGCAGCGTTCTGACAGGGGAACTTTTCAATGAGCAGTTCTTC.

This clonotype was picked up a small number of times. The chain is built from TRBV4-1 and TRBJ2-7; 9 bases are a match to TRBD1. The germline V gene encodes CDR1 MGHRA and CDR2 YSYEKL. This CDR3 is built from 15 residues. V gave up 5 bases and J gave up 1 base; unmatched junction bases: 6. This chain's CDR3 is CASSATGTGSYEQYF. CDR3 sequence (DNA): TGCGCCAGCAGCGCCACCGGGACAGGGTCCTACGAGCAGTACTTC.

The chain combines TRBV5-1 with TRBJ1-1; D uncertain. The germline V gene encodes CDR1 SGHRS and CDR2 YFSETQ. The CDR3 is 12 amino acids. V lost 3 bases and J lost 5, with 8 bases in between. The CDR3 DNA reads as TGCGCCAGCAGCTATCTTGGTACTGAAGCTTTCTTT. Its protein product is CASSYLGTEAFF.

The chain employs TRBV12-3 or TRBV12-4 and TRBJ1-5; D uncertain. V lost 3 bases and J 3 bases, leaving 9 bases between the germline ends. The CDR3 has 14 amino acids. The CDR3 reads CASSLASTNQPQHF. The DNA of the CDR3 is TGTGCCAGCAGTTTGGCCAGCACCAATCAGCCCCAGCATTTT.

This clonotype has ten or more counts. V gene TRBV12-3 or TRBV12-4 combines with J gene TRBJ2-7, with D possibly being TRBD1 (6 bases). Trimming shortened V by 5 bases and J by 7 bases, and 12 bases separated the two germline ends. The CDR3 loop spans 12 amino acids. The CDR3 region is CASSPGAGEQYF. The CDR3, as DNA: TGTGCCAGCAGTCCAGGGGCAGGGGAGCAGTACTTC.

This clonotype was seen a few times. This sequence joins TRBV5-5 and TRBJ1-1; D is unclear. V lost 2 bases and J 7 bases, leaving 9 bases between the germline ends. This CDR3 comprises 12 residues. Germline V lookup: CDR1 SGHKS, CDR2 YYEKEE (reference sequence). CDR3 DNA sequence: TGTGCCAGCAGCTTCGGGTTGGTTGAAGCTTTCTTT. It specifies CASSFGLVEAFF.

CDR3 bases: TGTGCCAGCAGCCAAGATCGGGACAGTGAGCAGTTCTTC. Amino acids: CASSQDRDSEQFF. The chain combines TRBV14 with TRBJ2-1, with 7 positions matching TRBD1. CDR3 size: 13 residues. Per germline, CDR1 SGHDN and CDR2 FVKESK. After removal of 0 bases from V and 9 bases from J, the junction contained 2 bases not matched to a gene.

In this sample, this clonotype turned up a few times. The chain joins TRBV7-6 to TRBJ2-2, with 7 bases identical to TRBD2. The germline V gene encodes CDR1 SGHVS and CDR2 FNYEAQ. Trimming at V came to 0 bases and at J to 6 bases, leaving 10 bases not matched to a gene. The CDR3 runs to 17 residues. DNA for the CDR3: TGTGCCAGCAGCTTAGCGGTCCCCGGGGGAGGGTCCGGGGAGCTGTTTTTT. As protein: CASSLAVPGGGSGELFF. The full variable domain, completed using reference TRBV7-6 and TRBJ2-2, is GAGVSQSPRYKVTKRGQDVALRCDPISGHVSLYWYRQALGQGPEFLTYFNYEAQQDKSGLPNDRFSAERPEGSISTLTIQRTEQRDSAMYRCASSLAVPGGGSGELFFGEGSRLTVL.

V gene TRBV20-1 combines with J gene TRBJ2-7; 13 bases are a match to TRBD2. The CDR3 contains 16 residues. CDR1 DFQATT and CDR2 SNEGSKA come from the germline V gene (reference sequence). J was trimmed by 2 bases and V by 6 bases; bases with no gene match: 10. CDR3 sequence (DNA): TGCAGTGCCCAGGGACTAGCGGGAAAGGGACCCTACGAGCAGTACTTC. Residues: CSAQGLAGKGPYEQYF.

The chain combines TRBV27 with TRBJ2-7; 7 bases agree with TRBD2. The CDR3 spans 13 residues. V lost 5 bases, J lost 2 bases, and 3 bases stayed unmatched. Germline V gene sequence: CDR1 MNHEY, CDR2 SMNVEV (reference sequence). CDR3 amino acids: CASSSLAAYEQYF. The CDR3, as DNA: TGTGCCAGCAGTAGTCTAGCGGCCTACGAGCAGTACTTC.

This clonotype was found a few times. The chain is built from TRBV7-8 and TRBJ2-2; TRBD1 matches 9 bases. After removal of 7 bases from V and 4 bases from J, the junction contained 13 bases not matched to a gene. The CDR3 extends over 17 amino acids. Per germline, CDR1 SGHVS and CDR2 FQNEAQ. This chain's CDR3 is CASTRRLRTGVTGELFF. DNA for the CDR3: TGTGCCAGCACCCGGCGTCTCAGGACAGGGGTCACCGGGGAGCTGTTTTTT.

V usage is TRBV10-3 and J usage is TRBJ2-1; no reliable D call. Trimming removed 0 bases at V and 5 bases at J, with 8 bases between. The CDR3 has 14 amino acids. Germline lookup yields CDR1 ENHRY and CDR2 SYGVKD. CDR3 region: CAISESNLDNEQFF. The CDR3 coding sequence is TGTGCCATCAGTGAGTCTAATCTCGACAATGAGCAGTTCTTC.

This clonotype has just a few counts. CDR3 region: CASSGGLQRDTQYF. CDR3 bases: TGTGCCAGCAGCGGGGGACTCCAGAGGGATACGCAGTATTTT. V is TRBV7-9 and J is TRBJ2-3; tentatively, D is TRBD2 (6 bases). V was shortened by 5 bases and J by 6 bases, with 15 bases between the two germline ends. The CDR3 loop spans 14 amino acids. Germline values: CDR1 SEHNR, CDR2 FQNEAQ (reference sequence).

This clonotype was recorded a few times. The J gene is TRBJ2-5, the V gene TRBV12-3 or TRBV12-4; D unclear. The germline V and J ends were trimmed by 5 bases and 5 bases, with 9 bases remaining between them. This CDR3 has 12 residues. As DNA, the CDR3 is TGTGCCAGCAGTCCCGCGGCGGAGACCCAGTACTTC. Its protein is CASSPAAETQYF.